These 24 T cell receptor beta chains originate from one sample sequenced in a study of shared clonotypes between healthy human individuals. TCRdb keeps only in-frame clones here, not all; method: immunoSEQ multiplex PCR. The table includes nearly 1 million clones, 70% to 85% detected once. Input material: memory CD4+ T cells sorted from blood. The subset here: CD45RA-negative fraction. All receptors come from a man younger than 30 in good health.

The V gene is TRBV7-2, the J gene TRBJ1-1; D is ambiguous. The CDR3 has 13 residues. V was cut by 5 bases and J by 8 bases, with 15 bases left in between. Germline CDR1 and CDR2: SGHTA and FQGNSA. DNA for the CDR3: TGTGCCAGCAGCCCCGGACCCTCCGCGGAAGCTTTCTTT. Translating it yields CASSPGPSAEAFF.

V is TRBV6-5 and J is TRBJ2-7; tentatively, D is TRBD1 or TRBD2 (5 bases each). The ends were cut back, 7 bases at V and 7 bases at J, with 17 bases in the middle. This CDR3 has 13 amino acids. CDR1 is MNHEY, CDR2 SVGAGI, per germline. The CDR3 spells CASTAAGTGEQYF. The CDR3 DNA is TGTGCCAGCACCGCGGCCGGGACGGGGGAGCAGTACTTC.

The chain uses TRBV10-3 and TRBJ2-6; D not certain. V dropped 3 bases and J dropped 2 bases, with 11 bases sitting between them. There are 16 residues in the CDR3. Germline CDR1 is ENHRY and CDR2 is SYGVKD. Written as DNA, the CDR3 is TGTGCCATCAGTGATGGGTATCCTGCTGGGGCCAACGTCCTGACTTTC. This translates into CAISDGYPAGANVLTF.

This clone was seen just once. The V call is TRBV7-6, the J call TRBJ2-2; D is uncertain. Germline CDR1 SGHVS, CDR2 FNYEAQ. V was cut by 5 bases and J by 8 bases, with 9 bases left in between. The CDR3 extends over 12 amino acids. Written as DNA, the CDR3 is TGTGCCAGCAGCCTAGATATAGGGGAGCTGTTTTTT. Its protein product is CASSLDIGELFF.

V gene TRBV28 combines with J gene TRBJ2-7; possibly TRBD1 for D (6 bases). In germline, CDR1 is MDHEN, CDR2 SYDVKM. V was pared by 3 bases and J by 3 bases, with 12 bases between. CDR3 length: 14 amino acids. As DNA, the CDR3 is TGTGCCAGCAGTTTGGTGGGGACAAGCTACGAGCAGTACTTC. This gives the protein CASSLVGTSYEQYF.

The chain employs TRBV6-6 and TRBJ1-1; possible D gene TRBD1, 6 bases. V was trimmed by 2 bases and J by 4 bases, leaving 17 bases between them. The CDR3 consists of 16 residues. Germline V CDR1 and CDR2: MNHNY, SVGAGI (reference sequence). CDR3 sequence (DNA): TGTGCCAGCAGTTACGTCCGGGGGCGCGGCGGCACTGAAGCTTTCTTT. This gives the protein CASSYVRGRGGTEAFF.

Details on this clone: The same CDR3 also results from other DNA sequences found in this sample. The V and J genes are TRBV7-3 and TRBJ2-3, with 7 bases matching TRBD2. This CDR3 contains 14 residues. Germline loops: CDR1 SGHTA, CDR2 FQGTGA. V lost 5 bases to trimming and J lost 3 bases; unmatched junction nucleotides: 5. The CDR3 DNA reads as TGTGCCAGCAGCCCTTCGGGGGGTACAGATACGCAGTATTTT. Translating it yields CASSPSGGTDTQYF.

Worth noting for this clone: Other DNA sequences from this sample encode an identical CDR3 as well. The chain links TRBV11-2 to TRBJ2-5; 11 bases agree with TRBD1. The V gene's germline CDR1 is SGHAT and CDR2 FQNNGV. Trimming took 5 bases from V and 5 from J; bases not matched to a gene: 4. The CDR3 sequence is 14 residues long. In DNA, the CDR3 is TGTGCCAGCAGCCCGGACAGGGGGCAGGAGACCCAGTACTTC. As protein: CASSPDRGQETQYF.

The chain carries TRBV6-5 and TRBJ1-6, with TRBD1 identical over 10 bases. Germline CDR1 MNHEY, CDR2 SVGAGI. The V gene end was trimmed by 8 bases and the J gene end by 8 bases; junction bases not matched to a gene: 0. The length of the CDR3 is 12 residues. CDR3 coding DNA: TGTGCCAGCGGGACAGGGGATTCACCCCTCCACTTT. Translating it yields CASGTGDSPLHF.

The V gene is TRBV29-1, the J gene TRBJ1-2, with TRBD1 as a possible D gene (6 bases). V lost 4 bases to trimming and J lost 7 bases, with 13 bases between them. CDR1 is SQVTM, CDR2 ANQGSEA, per germline. This CDR3 has 12 residues. CDR3 in DNA: TGCAGCGTTGTCGCAGGGGTGGGTGGCTACACCTTC. Protein product: CSVVAGVGGYTF.

This clone came up many times. The genes are TRBV29-1 and TRBJ2-1; TRBD2 matches at 8 bases. Germline V gene lookup returns CDR1 SQVTM and CDR2 ANQGSEA. The CDR3 contains 13 residues. The J segment lost 3 bases and the V segment lost 7 bases, leaving 5 bases of the junction unmatched. DNA of the CDR3: TGCAGCGCCCCGGGACTAGGCTACAATGAGCAGTTCTTC. Translation: CSAPGLGYNEQFF.

This clone was detected only a few times. The chain is built from TRBV28 and TRBJ1-2; D ambiguous. This CDR3 region has 12 residues. The V end lost 6 bases, the J end lost 9 bases, and 14 bases lay between the germline ends. Germline V gene sequence: CDR1 MDHEN, CDR2 SYDVKM. For the CDR3, the DNA is TGTGCCAGCAGCCAACTCAAGACGAGCTACACCTTC. It specifies CASSQLKTSYTF.

Of note for this clone: Mismatch with germline at one junction end may stem from a read error. The V and J genes are TRBV7-7 and TRBJ2-1; 9 nucleotides match TRBD2. Germline V CDR1 and CDR2: SSHAT, FNYEAQ (reference sequence). The length of the CDR3 is 15 residues. The DNA of the CDR3 is TGTGCTAGCAGCTTATCCAGCGGGGGGAACAATGAGCAGTTCTTC. It yields the protein CASSLSSGGNNEQFF.

On this clone: A single base separates this from a much larger clone, so it may be a read error. The rearrangement links TRBV28 to TRBJ2-7; the D call may be TRBD1 or TRBD2 (5 bases each). Deletions cut 11 bases from V and 2 bases from J, with 16 bases between. The CDR3 is 13 amino acids. Germline V lookup: CDR1 MDHEN, CDR2 SYDVKM. DNA for the CDR3: TGTGCCTGCAAACGGGACGGTACCTACGAGCAGTACTTC. Protein product: CACKRDGTYEQYF. The variable domain in full, with the rest retrieved from reference TRBV28 and TRBJ2-7, is DVKVTQSSRYLVKRTGEKVFLECVQDMDHENMFWYRQDPGLGLRLIYFSYDVKMKEKGDIPEGYSVSREKKERFSLILESASTNQTSMYLCACKRDGTYEQYFGPGTRLTVT.

The chain recombines TRBV9 with TRBJ2-1, with 8 bases that match TRBD2. CDR1 is SGDLS and CDR2 is YYNGEE in the germline V gene. The CDR3 loop spans 15 amino acids. V lost 3 bases to trimming and J lost 0 bases; unmatched junction nucleotides: 2. CDR3 nucleotides: TGTGCCAGCAGCGCCGGGACTAGCTCCTACAATGAGCAGTTCTTC. Its protein is CASSAGTSSYNEQFF.

The V call is TRBV5-6, the J call TRBJ2-5; 10 nucleotides match TRBD2. V lost 5 bases and J lost 5; bases outside the gene matches: 12. This CDR3 has 16 amino acids. Germline CDR1 reads SGHDT; CDR2 reads YYEEEE. Written as DNA, the CDR3 is TGTGCCAGCAGTTTCCTCGGGACTAGCGTTGGGGAGACCCAGTACTTC. As protein: CASSFLGTSVGETQYF. The whole variable domain, remainder taken from reference TRBV5-6 and TRBJ2-5, is DAGVTQSPTHLIKTRGQQVTLRCSPKSGHDTVSWYQQALGQGPQFIFQYYEEEERQRGNFPDRFSGHQFPNYSSELNVNALLLGDSALYLCASSFLGTSVGETQYFGPGTRLLVL.

This rearrangement joins TRBV2 to TRBJ2-5; the D call may be TRBD1 or TRBD2 (6 bases each). CDR3 length: 14 residues. CDR1 SNHLY and CDR2 FYNNEI come from the germline V gene. V gave up 7 bases and J gave up 4 bases, with 16 bases separating them. DNA of the CDR3: TGTGCCAGCACCCAGGGGCGGGATGGAGAGACCCAGTACTTC. Translated: CASTQGRDGETQYF.

CDR3 loop: CASSYGAGEEETQYF. The CDR3 DNA sequence: TGTGCCAGCAGCTACGGCGCGGGGGAGGAAGAGACCCAGTACTTC. The V call is TRBV7-2, the J call TRBJ2-5, with 7 bases aligning to TRBD2. This CDR3 comprises 15 residues. J was trimmed by 3 bases and V by 4 bases; bases with no gene match: 8. Looked up from germline, CDR1 is SGHTA and CDR2 is FQGNSA. The whole variable domain, remainder taken from reference TRBV7-2 and TRBJ2-5, is GAGVSQSPSNKVTEKGKDVELRCDPISGHTALYWYRQSLGQGLEFLIYFQGNSAPDKSGLPSDRFSAERTGGSVSTLTIQRTQQEDSAVYLCASSYGAGEEETQYFGPGTRLLVL.

V usage is TRBV29-1 and J usage is TRBJ1-6; D is ambiguous. The ends were cut back, 4 bases at V and 5 bases at J, with 12 bases in the middle. Germline-derived CDR1 and CDR2 are SQVTM and ANQGSEA. The CDR3 extends over 14 amino acids. CDR3 loop: CSVGEPPNNSPLHF. CDR3 bases: TGCAGCGTTGGGGAGCCACCGAATAATTCACCCCTCCACTTT.

The chain links TRBV5-4 to TRBJ2-5; the match to TRBD1 covers 7 bases. Germline lookup yields CDR1 SGHNT and CDR2 YYREEE (reference sequence). The CDR3 extends over 17 amino acids. After removal of 0 bases from V and 1 base from J, the junction contained 9 bases not matched to a gene. CDR3 in amino acids: CASSLGRGGGFQETQYF. For the CDR3, the DNA is TGTGCCAGCAGCTTGGGACGAGGGGGCGGTTTCCAAGAGACCCAGTACTTC.

Note on this clone: Other DNA sequences within the sample encode an identical CDR3. The chain carries TRBV2 and TRBJ1-1; the D is unclear. V shed 8 bases and J shed 0 bases, with 10 bases lying between them. Germline CDR1 reads SNHLY; CDR2 reads FYNNEI. CDR3 size: 13 residues. The CDR3 protein is CASQNEMNTEAFF. The CDR3 DNA follows: TGTGCCAGCCAAAATGAGATGAACACTGAAGCTTTCTTT.

Only a few counts were recorded for this clone. The chain uses TRBV4-3 and TRBJ2-7; no reliable D call. V lost 0 bases and J lost 3, with 6 bases in between. This CDR3 comprises 13 residues. The germline CDR1 and CDR2 sequences are LGHNA and YSLEER. Written as DNA, the CDR3 is TGCGCCAGCAGCCAAGATGCAGACTACGAGCAGTACTTC. Protein: CASSQDADYEQYF.

V gene TRBV30 combines with J gene TRBJ1-6; D is unresolved. V was shortened by 1 base and J by 9 bases, with 13 bases between the two germline ends. This CDR3 region has 14 residues. The germline CDR1 and CDR2 sequences are GTSNPN and SVGIG (reference sequence). The CDR3 protein is CAWSDGKLSSPLHF. The CDR3 nucleotides are TGTGCCTGGAGTGACGGGAAGCTAAGTTCACCCCTCCACTTT.

This clone was seen once. The chain employs TRBV6-1 and TRBJ1-1, with a tentative D call TRBD1 (6 bases). Per the germline V gene, CDR1 is MNHNS and CDR2 is SASEGT. This CDR3 has 11 amino acids. V lost 9 bases and J lost 5, with 10 bases in between. CDR3 nucleotides: TGTGCCAGACACAGGGAAACTGAAGCTTTCTTT. Its translation: CARHRETEAFF.